Here is one TCR beta chain with its context. This clonotype has a handful of counts. Its antigen is unknown. No base quality values were provided; no much bigger clone lies one nucleotide off. This sample was taken from a study of early T cells in non-severe SARS-CoV-2 infection (dated by TCRdb to the early 2020s). As for the study more broadly: Because TCR sequencing relied on bulk RNA taken from unsorted whole blood, pairing of alpha and beta chains was not possible.

There are 15 amino acids in the CDR3, from cysteine to phenylalanine inclusive. The read is trimmed to its CDR3 DNA, 45 bases read in frame from base 1. V is pruned by 4 bases and J by 6 bases, leaving 11 bases of the junction without a gene match. CDR1 and CDR2 are read off the germline V gene (reference sequence) as LGHDT and YNNKEL. The method behind the library was 5' RACE. Instrument on record: NextSeq 500. To correct for sequencing error and PCR bias, the TCR library protocol tagged individual cDNA molecules with unique molecular identifiers. Both TCR alpha and beta chains were sequenced, and tight co-correlation was observed between alpha and beta sequence abundances in each sample. On the study's bioinformatics: Decombinator V4 was used to annotate the V gene, J gene and CDR3 of the TCR sequences. TCRs were defined as expanded if a significant change between any two time points was detected under a Poisson model with p below 0.0001. TCR abundances were normalised to the total number of TCRs sequenced per sample and were expressed as counts per million. TRAV1-2 paired with TRAJ12, TRAJ20 or TRAJ33 defined MAIT TCRs, while TRAV10 paired with TRAJ18 defined iNKT TCRs. VDJdb, accessed 1 November 2021, was searched for CMV, EBV and SARS-CoV-2 annotated TCRs, excluding TCRs annotated for multiple antigens. TCRdb cleaned the public reads at Q25 with fastp, built clones with MiXCR and kept in-frame beta chains. For every CDR3 protein sequence, its rows merge into one entry that carries the most common genes and DNA. The authors' filters were not applied to this entry. This sample holds around 66,000 distinct CDR3 sequences; 5% to 6.5% were observed only once. The top ten clones comprise under 4% of the sample.

What the study reported, not specific to this receptor: VDJdb matching was skewed toward anti-spike CD8 responses and likely underestimated virus-specific expansions, missing private and CD4 specificities.

The study was a case-control design nested within a healthcare worker cohort in London, UK, with weekly nasopharyngeal swab PCR tests and blood sampling. Healthcare workers were recruited during the week of the UK lockdown, between 23 and 31 March 2020, and followed weekly for up to roughly 16 weeks. The chain couples TRBV3-1 to TRBJ2-7; 8 central nucleotides agree with TRBD2. The clonotype originates from an adult who was a healthcare worker with PCR-confirmed SARS-CoV-2 infection or an uninfected control (not recorded which). Material: whole blood, obtained at baseline. The bases read TGTGCCAGCAGCCCACCGGGACTAGTGCTCCCCGAGCAGTACTTC. Its coded protein is CASSPPGLVLPEQYF.